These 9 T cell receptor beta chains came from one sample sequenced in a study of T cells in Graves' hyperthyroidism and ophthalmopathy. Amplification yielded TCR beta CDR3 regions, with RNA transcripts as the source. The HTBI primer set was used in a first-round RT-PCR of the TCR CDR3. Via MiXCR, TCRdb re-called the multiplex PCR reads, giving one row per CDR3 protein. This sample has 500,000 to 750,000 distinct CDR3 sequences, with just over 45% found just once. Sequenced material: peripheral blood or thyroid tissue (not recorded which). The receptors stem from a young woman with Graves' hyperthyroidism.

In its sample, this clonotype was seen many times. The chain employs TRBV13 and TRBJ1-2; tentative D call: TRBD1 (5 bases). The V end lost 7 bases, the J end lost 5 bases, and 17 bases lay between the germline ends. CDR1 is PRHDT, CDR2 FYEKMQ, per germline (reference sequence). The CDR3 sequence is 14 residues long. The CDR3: CASTPGRTRYGYTF. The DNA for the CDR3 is TGTGCCAGCACCCCGGGGCGGACACGTTATGGCTACACCTTC.

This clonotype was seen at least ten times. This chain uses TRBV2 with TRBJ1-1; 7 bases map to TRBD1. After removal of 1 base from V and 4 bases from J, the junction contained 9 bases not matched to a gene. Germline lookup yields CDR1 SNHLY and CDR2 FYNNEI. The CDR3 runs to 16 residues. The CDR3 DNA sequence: TGTGCCAGCAGTGAAGGACAGGGCTCATGGGGCACTGAAGCTTTCTTT. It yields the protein CASSEGQGSWGTEAFF. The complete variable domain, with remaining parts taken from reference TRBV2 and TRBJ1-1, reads EPEVTQTPSHQVTQMGQEVILRCVPISNHLYFYWYRQILGQKVEFLVSFYNNEISEKSEIFDDQFSVERPDGSNFTLKIRSTKLEDSAMYFCASSEGQGSWGTEAFFGQGTRLTVV.

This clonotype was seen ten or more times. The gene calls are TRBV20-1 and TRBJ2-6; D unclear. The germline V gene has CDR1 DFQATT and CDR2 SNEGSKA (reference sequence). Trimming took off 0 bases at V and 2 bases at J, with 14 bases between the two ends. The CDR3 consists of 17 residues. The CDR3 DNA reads TGCAGTGCTAGAGATGCCGGTTCCGGTCCTGGGGCCAACGTCCTGACTTTC. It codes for CSARDAGSGPGANVLTF.

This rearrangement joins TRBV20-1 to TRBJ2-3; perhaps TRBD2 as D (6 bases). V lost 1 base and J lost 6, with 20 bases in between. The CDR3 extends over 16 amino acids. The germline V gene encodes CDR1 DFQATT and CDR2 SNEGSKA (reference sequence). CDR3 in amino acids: CSARGSSSGFSDTQYF. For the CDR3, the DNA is TGCAGTGCTAGAGGCTCCAGTAGCGGTTTTTCGGATACGCAGTATTTT.

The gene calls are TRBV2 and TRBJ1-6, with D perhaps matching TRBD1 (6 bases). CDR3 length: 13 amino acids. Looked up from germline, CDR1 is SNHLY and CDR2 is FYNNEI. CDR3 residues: CVQGRLGNSPLHF. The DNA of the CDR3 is TGTGTACAGGGAAGGCTCGGGAATTCACCCCTCCACTTT.

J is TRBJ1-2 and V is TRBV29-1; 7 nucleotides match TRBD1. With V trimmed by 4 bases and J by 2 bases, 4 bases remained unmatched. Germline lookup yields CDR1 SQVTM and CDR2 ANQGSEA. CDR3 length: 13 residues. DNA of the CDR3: TGCAGCGTTGGGGGACAGCAAAACTATGGCTACACCTTC. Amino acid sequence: CSVGGQQNYGYTF.

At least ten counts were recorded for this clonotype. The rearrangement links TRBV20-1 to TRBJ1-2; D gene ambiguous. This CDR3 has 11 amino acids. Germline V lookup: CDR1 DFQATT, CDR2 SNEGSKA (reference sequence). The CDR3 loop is CSAVGDYGYTF. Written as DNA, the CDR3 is TGCAGCGCCGTCGGGGATTATGGCTACACCTTC.

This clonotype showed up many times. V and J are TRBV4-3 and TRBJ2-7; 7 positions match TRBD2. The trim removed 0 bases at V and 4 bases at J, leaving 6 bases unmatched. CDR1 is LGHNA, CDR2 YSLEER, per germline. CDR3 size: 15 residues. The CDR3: CASSQDRASGYEQYF. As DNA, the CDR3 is TGCGCCAGCAGCCAAGATCGGGCTAGCGGTTACGAGCAGTACTTC.

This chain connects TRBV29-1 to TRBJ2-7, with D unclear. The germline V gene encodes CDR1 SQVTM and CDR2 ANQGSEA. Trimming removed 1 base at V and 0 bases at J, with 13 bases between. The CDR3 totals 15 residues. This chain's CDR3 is CSVEGTDSSSYEQYF. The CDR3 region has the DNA TGCAGCGTTGAAGGAACTGACTCGAGCTCCTACGAGCAGTACTTC.